This T cell receptor beta chain was observed in a study of control samples from healthy donors and cancer patients (dated by TCRdb to the early 2020s). CDR1 SGDLS and CDR2 YYNGEE are derived from the germline V gene. There are 13 amino acids in the CDR3, from cysteine to phenylalanine inclusive. The DNA shown is the 39-base CDR3, in frame from base 1. The trim is 4 bases for V and 4 bases for J, with a gap of 10 bases between the germline ends. About this clone: Its antigen target is currently unknown. No base quality information exists; no much larger clone differs at one position.

Library creation used the immunoSEQ multiplex PCR assay. TCRdb took over this immuneACCESS table, retaining in-frame rearrangements with V and J assigned. Such tables are incomplete; in checked studies, under half of the missing clones stem from an unresolved V gene, and the remainder is unexplained. The sample table holds about 170,000 clones, of which more than 85% were seen once. The ten largest clones add up to around 2% of the sample. This clonotype originated in a middle-aged woman in good health. The chain employs TRBV9 and TRBJ2-3; the D gene remains uncertain. The sequenced sample consisted of blood. The base sequence is TGTGCCAGCAGCCCGGGTGGAGCAGATACGCAGTATTTT. This sequence encodes CASSPGGADTQYF.